This T cell receptor (beta chain) was observed in a study of T-cell reconstitution after alpha-beta-depleted transplantation in children. Study outcomes and limitations: Some patients showed high day-60 TCRbeta diversity, which derived from surviving recipient T cells and thymic progenitors. From newly produced T cells came most of the T-cell counts and diversity one year after transplant. Expanded graft clones numbering several hundred reportedly gave rise to alpha-beta T cells about two months after transplant.

Germline CDR1 ENHRY, CDR2 SYGVKD. CDR3 size: 17 residues. Trimming at V came to 6 bases and at J to 7 bases, leaving 17 bases not matched to a gene. With respect to this clonotype: The antigen remains unidentified.

During its preparation, the TCRbeta library received unique molecular identifiers. TCRdb re-analysed the PCR reads in MiXCR, keeping a single row per CDR3 protein. The sample has 450,000 to 700,000 distinct CDR3 sequences; approximately 30% are singletons. The source of this sequence is a boy less than two years old with Wiskott-Aldrich syndrome, due to receive a stem cell transplant. The chain links TRBV10-3 to TRBJ2-1; 8 bases agree with TRBD2. The sample was PBMCs, taken before TCRalphabeta/CD19-depleted stem cell transplant. DNA of the CDR3: TGTGCCATCAGCGCACTCTCTCCAGCGGGAGTGGGGAATGAGCAGTTCTTC. Its translation: CAISALSPAGVGNEQFF.